Following are 15 T cell receptor beta chains from one sample sequenced in a study of metastatic and nonmetastatic thyroid tumors. TCRdb re-called the PCR reads with MiXCR. The sample carries 30,000 to 45,000 clones, around 20% recorded once. Patients underwent thyroid surgery, and none had received any treatment before it. What was sequenced was blood. The receptors here all came from a female donor with papillary thyroid cancer or a benign thyroid nodule (not recorded which). Some clones in this sample may be carry-over from other donors' samples.

This clone was counted ten times or more. This sequence joins TRBV4-2 and TRBJ2-1, with a tentative D call TRBD1 (6 bases). This CDR3 has 16 residues. The V gene lost 0 bases and the J gene lost 1 base, with 10 bases spanning the gap. Germline V gene sequence: CDR1 LGHNA, CDR2 YNFKEQ. CDR3 DNA: TGTGCCAGCAGCCAAGAGCTGGGGACATCCTACAATGAGCAGTTCTTC. It codes for CASSQELGTSYNEQFF.

The rearrangement joins TRBV12-5 to TRBJ1-2, with D hard to call. Germline-derived CDR1 and CDR2 are LGHNT and FRNRAP. V lost 9 bases and J lost 4, with 21 bases in between. The CDR3 has 15 amino acids. CDR3 residues: CASTSLGHGSYGYTF. The CDR3 region has the DNA TGTGCTAGCACCTCTCTTGGGCATGGAAGCTATGGCTACACCTTC.

V is TRBV7-2 and J is TRBJ1-5; 7 nucleotides agree with TRBD1. V gave up 5 bases and J gave up 4 bases; unmatched junction bases: 5. The CDR3 is 14 residues long. Germline loops: CDR1 SGHTA, CDR2 FQGNSA. The CDR3 nucleotides read TGTGCCAGCAGCCGGGACAGCGTAAATCAGCCCCAGCATTTT. It is translated as CASSRDSVNQPQHF.

Many counts were recorded for this clone. V usage is TRBV4-1 and J usage is TRBJ2-3; D unclear. The CDR3 consists of 13 residues. Trimming took off 5 bases at V and 2 bases at J, with 8 bases between the two ends. Germline assignment: CDR1 MGHRA and CDR2 YSYEKL. The CDR3 reads CASSSGPTDTQYF. The CDR3 DNA follows: TGCGCCAGCAGCTCCGGGCCCACAGATACGCAGTATTTT.

There are many counts of this clone. V and J are TRBV20-1 and TRBJ2-5, with 12 bases aligning to TRBD2. This CDR3 is 18 amino acids long. Germline CDR1 reads DFQATT; CDR2 reads SNEGSKA (reference sequence). With 0 bases clipped from V and 5 bases from J, the junction kept 13 bases outside the gene matches. DNA of the CDR3: TGCAGTGCTAGAGATCCTAGCGGGAGGGTGCGTTCTATGGAGACCCAGTACTTC. Residues: CSARDPSGRVRSMETQYF.

Comments on this clone: Compared with germline, one end of the junction differs, possibly owing to a read error. This chain joins TRBV27 and TRBJ1-4; D possibly corresponds to TRBD1 (6 bases). CDR3 length: 13 amino acids. The germline V gene has CDR1 MNHEY and CDR2 SMNVEV (reference sequence). This CDR3 is CTSIGGGREKLFF. The CDR3 nucleotides read TGTACCAGCATAGGGGGAGGTCGCGAAAAACTGTTTTTT.

Note on this clone: The junction departs from the called germline gene at one end, perhaps through a read error. The V and J genes are TRBV28 and TRBJ1-2; D ambiguous. The V gene's germline CDR1 is MDHEN and CDR2 SYDVKM. The CDR3 length is 13 residues. For the CDR3, the DNA is TGTGCCAGCAGTTACGGGCAGAGGCATGGATACACCTTC. This encodes CASSYGQRHGYTF.

This clone has ten or more counts. The gene calls are TRBV11-3 and TRBJ1-1; D gene ambiguous. CDR3 length: 14 amino acids. From germline, CDR1 is SGHNT and CDR2 YENEEA. V shed 2 bases and J shed 3 bases, with 10 bases lying between them. The CDR3 region is CASSLLAGDTEAFF. Here the CDR3 DNA reads TGTGCCAGCAGCTTACTCGCTGGGGACACTGAAGCTTTCTTT.

This clone has more than one count but fewer than ten. The chain uses TRBV20-1 and TRBJ2-7; TRBD2 might be the D (6 bases). With 2 bases removed from V and 7 bases from J, the gap between germline ends came to 12 bases. CDR1 is DFQATT and CDR2 is SNEGSKA in the germline V gene (reference sequence). The CDR3 covers 12 residues. The CDR3 nucleotides are TGCAGTGCTAGAAATCCGGGGAGGGAGCAGTACTTC. Protein product: CSARNPGREQYF.

Regarding this clone: Germline and junction disagree at one end, which may indicate a read error. The chain combines TRBV7-9 with TRBJ1-1; a possible D gene is TRBD1 (5 bases). Per the germline V gene, CDR1 is SEHNR and CDR2 is FQNEAQ (reference sequence). CDR3 length: 15 residues. CDR3 in amino acids: CAISGPGSDNTEAFF. The CDR3, as DNA: TGTGCCATCAGCGGACCAGGGTCCGATAACACTGAAGCTTTCTTT.

This clone was recorded a few times. A read error may account for a junction end that differs from germline. Other DNA sequences of this sample code for an identical CDR3. For the CDR3, the DNA is TGCGCCAGCAGTCTTACAGGTTTGACAGATACGCAGTATTTT. Translated: CASSLTGLTDTQYF. This chain connects TRBV6-4 to TRBJ2-3; D perhaps matches TRBD1 (5 bases). The CDR3 is made up of 14 amino acids. Germline V gives CDR1 MRHNA, CDR2 SNTAGT.

As concerns this clone: One base away lies a much larger clone, so this may be a sequencing read error. The chain uses TRBV10-1 and TRBJ2-1; D gene unclear. Germline V CDR1 and CDR2: WNHNN, SYGVQD (reference sequence). The CDR3 is 13 amino acids. In nucleotides, the CDR3 is TGCGCCAGCAGTGAGGCGGTACCTAATGGGCAGTTCTTC. Translating gives CASSEAVPNGQFF.

There are many counts of this clone. This chain joins TRBV4-1 and TRBJ1-1; D might be TRBD1 (5 bases). CDR1 is MGHRA and CDR2 is YSYEKL in the germline V gene. Trimming removed 4 bases at V and 7 bases at J, with 13 bases between. This CDR3 has 13 amino acids. The CDR3 spells CASSPPWGIEAFF. CDR3 nucleotide sequence: TGCGCCAGCAGCCCCCCATGGGGGATTGAAGCTTTCTTT.

The chain carries TRBV19 and TRBJ1-2; D is unresolved. CDR1 is LNHDA, CDR2 SQIVND, per germline (reference sequence). This CDR3 contains 15 residues. With 4 bases removed from V and 0 bases from J, the gap between germline ends came to 12 bases. The CDR3 coding sequence is TGTGCCAGTAGTAAAGGGCAAGAAGCTAACTATGGCTACACCTTC. As protein: CASSKGQEANYGYTF.

The V gene is TRBV7-9, the J gene TRBJ2-2; 7 bases map to TRBD2. This CDR3 region has 15 residues. The V and J ends lost 5 bases and 1 base, in that order; junction bases with no gene match: 4. Germline V gene lookup returns CDR1 SEHNR and CDR2 FQNEAQ (reference sequence). In DNA form, the CDR3 reads TGTGCCAGCAGCGCGACTAGCTGGAACACCGGGGAGCTGTTTTTT. The encoded protein is CASSATSWNTGELFF.